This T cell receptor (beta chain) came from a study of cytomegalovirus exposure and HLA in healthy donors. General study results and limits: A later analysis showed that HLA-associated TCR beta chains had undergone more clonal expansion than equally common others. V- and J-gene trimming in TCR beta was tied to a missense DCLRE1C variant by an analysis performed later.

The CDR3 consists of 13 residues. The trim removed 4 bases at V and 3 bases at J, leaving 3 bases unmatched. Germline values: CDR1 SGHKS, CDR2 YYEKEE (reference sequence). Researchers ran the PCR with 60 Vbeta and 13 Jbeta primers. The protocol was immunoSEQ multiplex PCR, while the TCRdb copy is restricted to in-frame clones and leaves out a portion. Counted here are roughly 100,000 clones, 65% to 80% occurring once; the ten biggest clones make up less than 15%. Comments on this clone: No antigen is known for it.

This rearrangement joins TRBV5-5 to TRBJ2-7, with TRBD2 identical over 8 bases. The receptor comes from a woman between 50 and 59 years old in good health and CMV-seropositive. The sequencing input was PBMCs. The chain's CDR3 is CASSPGGSYEQYF. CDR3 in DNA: TGTGCCAGCAGCCCGGGGGGGAGCTACGAGCAGTACTTC.